Shown below are 9 T cell receptor beta chains from a single sample sequenced in a study of control samples from healthy donors and cancer patients. Profiled with immunoSEQ multiplex PCR; TCRdb holds only in-frame clones, not every one. The sample has 55,000 to 90,000 clones, 75% to 90% seen once. Sequencing input: blood. All receptors derive from a man aged 50 or older in good health.

The chain is built from TRBV3-1 (or the pseudogene TRBV3-2) and TRBJ2-3; 9 bases align to TRBD2. J lost 2 bases, V lost 1 base, and 4 bases had no gene match. This CDR3 comprises 16 residues. Germline CDR1 LGHDT, CDR2 YNNKEL (reference sequence). The CDR3 region is CASSQGAGGHTDTQYF. CDR3 nucleotide sequence: TGTGCCAGCAGCCAAGGGGCGGGGGGGCACACAGATACGCAGTATTTT.

The chain uses TRBV28 and TRBJ2-5; D may be TRBD2 (5 bases). This CDR3 contains 11 residues. Germline assignment: CDR1 MDHEN and CDR2 SYDVKM. V lost 5 bases and J lost 7, with 8 bases in between. CDR3 sequence: CASSPEGTQYF. DNA for the CDR3: TGTGCCAGCAGTCCCGAGGGGACCCAGTACTTC.

The CDR3 nucleotides read TGTGCCAGCAGCACTAGCGGGGGGGCCGAGCATGAGCAGTTCTTC. As protein: CASSTSGGAEHEQFF. The chain recombines TRBV7-2 with TRBJ2-1; 13 bases align to TRBD2. V shed 5 bases, J shed 8 bases, and the junction held 6 bases outside the gene matches. CDR3 length equals 15 residues. CDR1 SGHTA and CDR2 FQGNSA come from the germline V gene.

The chain is built from TRBV19 and TRBJ1-2, with D possibly TRBD1 on 5 matching bases. The CDR3 sequence is 14 residues long. The germline CDR1 and CDR2 sequences are LNHDA and SQIVND (reference sequence). Trimming removed 5 bases from V and 8 bases from J, with 18 bases in between. The DNA of the CDR3 is TGTGCCAGTAGTTTCTCAGGGAACGGGAGGGGCTACACCTTC. It specifies CASSFSGNGRGYTF.

The V call is TRBV7-3, the J call TRBJ2-7; 7 positions agree with TRBD2. V shed 5 bases, J shed 3 bases, and the junction held 10 bases outside the gene matches. The CDR3 length is 15 residues. The V gene's germline CDR1 is SGHTA and CDR2 FQGTGA. The CDR3 DNA reads as TGTGCCAGCAGCCCGAATCCAGCGGGATTCTACGAGCAGTACTTC. This sequence encodes CASSPNPAGFYEQYF. The variable domain in full, completed from reference TRBV7-3 and TRBJ2-7, reads GAGVSQTPSNKVTEKGKYVELRCDPISGHTALYWYRQSLGQGPEFLIYFQGTGAADDSGLPNDRFFAVRPEGSVSTLKIQRTERGDSAVYLCASSPNPAGFYEQYFGPGTRLTVT.

J is TRBJ2-1 and V is TRBV19; weak D call: TRBD2 (5 bases). Trimming cost V 6 bases and J 5 bases, with 26 bases left between them. Germline V CDR1 and CDR2: LNHDA, SQIVND (reference sequence). The CDR3 is 18 amino acids. The CDR3 sequence: CASSRTPPQEVGNNEQFF. DNA for the CDR3: TGTGCCAGTAGCAGAACCCCTCCTCAGGAGGTAGGGAACAATGAGCAGTTCTTC.

The chain joins TRBV24-1 to TRBJ1-5, with 7 bases lining up with TRBD1. The CDR3 is made up of 15 amino acids. With V trimmed by 7 bases and J by 4 bases, 9 bases remained unmatched. Germline-derived CDR1 and CDR2 are KGHDR and SFDVKD. The CDR3 region has the DNA TGTGCCACCAGCGCCGGGACAGCTAATAATCAGCCCCAGCATTTT. Protein: CATSAGTANNQPQHF.

The chain is built from TRBV7-2 and TRBJ2-2, with 8 bases that match TRBD1. Germline trimming cut 5 bases from V and 4 bases from J; bases unmatched to any gene: 6. The CDR3 consists of 15 residues. Germline loops: CDR1 SGHTA, CDR2 FQGNSA. The CDR3 region has the DNA TGTGCCAGCAGCGTCCCCAGGGGGCTCACCGGGGAGCTGTTTTTT. This translates into CASSVPRGLTGELFF.

This clone was detected only a few times. J is TRBJ1-2 and V is TRBV27; 7 nucleotides agree with TRBD1. Per the germline V gene, CDR1 is MNHEY and CDR2 is SMNVEV (reference sequence). This CDR3 has 16 residues. J gave up 0 bases and V 5 bases, and 9 bases lay outside the gene matches. The CDR3 coding sequence is TGTGCCAGCAGTGCCTCTCGGACAGGCTCTAACTATGGCTACACCTTC. It specifies CASSASRTGSNYGYTF.